What follows are 7 T cell receptor beta chains derived from one specimen sequenced in a study of T cells in Graves' hyperthyroidism and ophthalmopathy. Amplified TCR beta CDR3 regions derived from RNA transcripts. HTBI primers were employed in a first-round RT-PCR of the TCR CDR3. MiXCR, run by TCRdb on the multiplex PCR reads, gives a single entry per CDR3 protein. The data hold hundreds of thousands of distinct CDR3 sequences, with around 15% observed a single time. The sample comprised blood. These receptors originate from a woman aged 35 to 49 with Graves' ophthalmopathy.

This clonotype was seen a few times. V is TRBV7-9 and J is TRBJ1-1; 9 bases are shared with TRBD1. The CDR3 runs to 13 residues. The trim removed 5 bases at V and 8 bases at J, leaving 6 bases unmatched. CDR1 is SEHNR and CDR2 is FQNEAQ in the germline V gene (reference sequence). The chain's CDR3 is CASSTGGSGEAFF. DNA for the CDR3: TGTGCCAGCAGCACAGGGGGCAGCGGGGAAGCTTTCTTT.

This clonotype was counted only a few times. The rearrangement joins TRBV30 to TRBJ2-5, with D perhaps TRBD1 (6 bases). V lost 3 bases and J 5 bases, leaving 22 bases between the germline ends. The CDR3 runs to 16 residues. Per germline, CDR1 GTSNPN and CDR2 SVGIG (reference sequence). CDR3 sequence: CAWSSGYRAVGETQYF. The CDR3 bases are TGTGCCTGGAGCTCGGGGTACAGGGCCGTTGGGGAGACCCAGTACTTC.

This clonotype was picked up many times. The chain recombines TRBV9 with TRBJ2-3; perhaps TRBD2 as D (6 bases). Looked up from germline, CDR1 is SGDLS and CDR2 is YYNGEE. The CDR3 is made up of 13 amino acids. V dropped 7 bases and J dropped 2 bases, with 11 bases sitting between them. CDR3 loop: CASGRGNTDTQYF. The CDR3 DNA follows: TGTGCCAGCGGTCGGGGGAACACAGATACGCAGTATTTT. Complete variable domain (other parts from reference TRBV9 and TRBJ2-3): DSGVTQTPKHLITATGQRVTLRCSPRSGDLSVYWYQQSLDQGLQFLIQYYNGEERAKGNILERFSAQQFPDLHSELNLSSLELGDSALYFCASGRGNTDTQYFGPGTRLTVL.

The chain is built from TRBV19 and TRBJ2-2, with D perhaps matching TRBD2 (7 bases). Trimming shortened V by 1 base and J by 1 base, and 13 bases separated the two germline ends. The V gene's germline CDR1 is LNHDA and CDR2 SQIVND (reference sequence). CDR3 length equals 17 residues. The CDR3 reads CASSIVGGAGNTGELFF. The CDR3 DNA reads as TGTGCCAGTAGTATAGTAGGGGGGGCAGGGAACACCGGGGAGCTGTTTTTT.

The V gene is TRBV20-1, the J gene TRBJ2-4; D is ambiguous. The CDR3 covers 15 residues. Trimming stripped 0 bases from V and 2 bases from J, with 11 bases between. The germline gives CDR1 DFQATT, CDR2 SNEGSKA (reference sequence). CDR3 DNA sequence: TGCAGTGCTAGAGATCACGGATCTCCCAAAAACATTCAGTACTTC. Its translation: CSARDHGSPKNIQYF.

This clonotype was detected ten times or more. This chain uses TRBV11-2 with TRBJ2-1; TRBD2 aligns across 11 bases. The CDR3 is 21 amino acids. J gave up 4 bases and V 5 bases, and 22 bases lay outside the gene matches. Per the germline V gene, CDR1 is SGHAT and CDR2 is FQNNGV. Here the CDR3 reads CASSPPDEPTPGLAEYNEQFF. CDR3 coding DNA: TGTGCCAGCAGCCCCCCCGACGAGCCGACTCCGGGACTAGCGGAATACAATGAGCAGTTCTTC.

The V gene is TRBV19, the J gene TRBJ1-1; D might be TRBD1 (5 bases). Deletions cut 3 bases from V and 5 bases from J, with 13 bases between. This CDR3 has 14 residues. Looked up from germline, CDR1 is LNHDA and CDR2 is SQIVND (reference sequence). In nucleotides, the CDR3 is TGTGCCAGTAGTATGGGGACTCTGAGAACTGAAGCTTTCTTT. Translating it yields CASSMGTLRTEAFF.